The clone carrying this TCR beta chain was seen more than once but under ten times. The antigen is undetermined. Trimming cost V 8 bases and J 5 bases, with 9 bases left between them. This CDR3 spans 11 amino acids. Germline V lookup: CDR1 MNHNS, CDR2 SASEGT. Patients having uncontrolled infection, another autoimmune disease, pregnancy or lactation were not included. The diagnostic basis comprised clinical symptoms, serum thyroxine and TRAb, thyroid ultrasound and orbital computed tomography. This entry comes from a study of T cells in Graves' hyperthyroidism and ophthalmopathy. The overall study: Peripheral blood was obtained at initial diagnosis, preceding any treatment.

Regions amplified from RNA transcripts were the TCR beta CDR3 regions. In the first-round RT-PCR of the TCR CDR3, the HTBI primer set was used. A single record per CDR3 protein comes from TCRdb applying MiXCR to the multiplex PCR reads. Among 500,000 to 750,000 distinct CDR3 sequences, 13% to 15% were seen once, and the ten largest hold over 6%. Study-wide points: With a median lead of around 6.7 months before onset, the model predicted ophthalmopathy.

The gene calls are TRBV6-1 and TRBJ2-5; D remains ambiguous. The sequenced material came from blood. The sequence derives from a woman between 18 and 29 years old with Graves' ophthalmopathy. In nucleotides, the CDR3 is TGTGCCAGCGCGAAGCGCGAGACCCAGTACTTC. This gives the protein CASAKRETQYF.